The 19 T cell receptor beta chains listed next were all sequenced from one sample in a study of T-cell memory formation after mild COVID-19. One entry per CDR3 protein, called by TCRdb with MiXCR from the 5' RACE reads. The table shows tens of thousands of distinct CDR3 sequences, with approximately 9% occurring only once. Sequences were obtained from PBMCs or a T cell subset sorted from them (not recorded which). These receptors were obtained from a man between 18 and 29 years old who had mild COVID-19 (a few samples of this study predate the infection). Cell type and time point are not known.

V is TRBV12-3 or TRBV12-4 and J is TRBJ2-3; D possibly corresponds to TRBD1 (6 bases). The CDR3 runs 13 residues. V lost 6 bases and J 3 bases, leaving 10 bases between the germline ends. This CDR3 reads CASRQGWTDTQYF. The DNA of the CDR3 is TGTGCCAGCAGACAGGGTTGGACAGATACGCAGTATTTT.

This clonotype was found a few times. The rearrangement uses TRBV7-2 and TRBJ2-4; D remains unclear. The CDR3 totals 13 residues. From germline, CDR1 is SGHTA and CDR2 FQGNSA. V was shortened by 5 bases and J by 11 bases, with 16 bases between the two germline ends. The CDR3 coding sequence is TGTGCCAGCAGCCCGAATCTACCAAAGGTTCAGTACTTC. It encodes CASSPNLPKVQYF. Full variable domain (outside the CDR3, taken from reference TRBV7-2 and TRBJ2-4): GAGVSQSPSNKVTEKGKDVELRCDPISGHTALYWYRQSLGQGLEFLIYFQGNSAPDKSGLPSDRFSAERTGGSVSTLTIQRTQQEDSAVYLCASSPNLPKVQYFGAGTRLSVL.

This clonotype was recorded many times. J is TRBJ1-4 and V is TRBV5-1; unclear D gene. Germline V gene sequence: CDR1 SGHRS, CDR2 YFSETQ. V was pared by 0 bases and J by 8 bases, with 14 bases between. The CDR3 sequence is 15 residues long. The CDR3 sequence: CASSLASQEGEKLFF. The CDR3 DNA reads as TGCGCCAGCAGCTTGGCCAGCCAGGAGGGAGAAAAACTGTTTTTT.

The chain has TRBV3-1 and TRBJ2-6, with 7 bases lining up with TRBD1. The CDR3 totals 16 residues. V gave up 4 bases and J gave up 0 bases; unmatched junction bases: 3. The germline gives CDR1 LGHDT, CDR2 YNNKEL (reference sequence). The CDR3 loop is CASSRDRFSGANVLTF. The DNA of the CDR3 is TGTGCCAGCAGCCGGGACAGATTCTCTGGGGCCAACGTCCTGACTTTC.

This clonotype was counted between two and nine times. One end of the junction is discordant with germline, which a read error may explain. This chain connects TRBV2 to TRBJ2-3; no clear D gene. Germline CDR1 SNHLY, CDR2 FYNNEI. The CDR3 runs 12 residues. The CDR3 protein is CASSEGSDTQYF. CDR3 nucleotide sequence: TGTGCCAGCAGCGAAGGTTCAGATACGCAGTATTTT.

Ten or more counts support this clonotype. The CDR3 DNA reads TGCGCCAGCAGCTTGGAAGTCCGACGTGTGGTTCAAGAGACCCAGTACTTC. This sequence encodes CASSLEVRRVVQETQYF. The V gene is TRBV5-1, the J gene TRBJ2-5; the D is unclear. V was shortened by 0 bases and J by 2 bases, with 17 bases between the two germline ends. CDR3 length equals 17 residues. Germline CDR1 reads SGHRS; CDR2 reads YFSETQ.

CDR3 coding DNA: TGTGCCAGCAGTGTCTTGCGAGCCTATGGCTACACCTTC. This codes for CASSVLRAYGYTF. The chain combines TRBV28 with TRBJ1-2; no definite D call. CDR1 and CDR2 from the germline V gene are MDHEN and SYDVKM. This CDR3 region has 13 residues. V lost 5 bases, J lost 4 bases, and 11 bases lay in between.

This chain joins TRBV5-4 and TRBJ2-3, with D perhaps TRBD1 or TRBD2 (5 bases each). V was cut by 4 bases and J by 3 bases, with 9 bases left in between. This CDR3 is 13 amino acids long. Germline V gives CDR1 SGHNT, CDR2 YYREEE (reference sequence). The chain's CDR3 is CASSGTQTDTQYF. The CDR3 DNA is TGTGCCAGCAGCGGGACCCAGACAGATACGCAGTATTTT. Complete variable domain (other parts from reference TRBV5-4 and TRBJ2-3): ETGVTQSPTHLIKTRGQQVTLRCSSQSGHNTVSWYQQALGQGPQFIFQYYREEENGRGNFPPRFSGLQFPNYSSELNVNALELDDSALYLCASSGTQTDTQYFGPGTRLTVL.

This clonotype was detected a few times. Here the CDR3 DNA reads TGTGCCAGCAGTTTTGGCAGGGGCACTGAAGCTTTCTTT. Translating gives CASSFGRGTEAFF. This chain links TRBV12-3 or TRBV12-4 with TRBJ1-1; perhaps TRBD1 as D (6 bases). With 3 bases removed from V and 4 bases from J, the gap between germline ends came to 9 bases. This CDR3 contains 13 residues.

CDR3 DNA: TGTGCCAGCAGGGACAGGGGGGCTGGGCCCCAGCATTTT. This gives the protein CASRDRGAGPQHF. The chain uses TRBV28 and TRBJ1-5; TRBD1 aligns across 10 bases. Germline-derived CDR1 and CDR2 are MDHEN and SYDVKM. The CDR3 runs to 13 residues. The trim removed 6 bases at V and 9 bases at J, leaving 5 bases unmatched.

This clonotype showed up just a few times. This chain's CDR3 is CASNLEDSRNSPLHF. In DNA, the CDR3 is TGTGCCAGCAACCTAGAGGACAGCCGTAATTCACCCCTCCACTTT. The genes are TRBV2 and TRBJ1-6, with D possibly matching TRBD1 (6 bases). The CDR3 covers 15 residues. CDR1 and CDR2 from the germline V gene are SNHLY and FYNNEI. Trimming removed 7 bases from V and 6 bases from J, with 16 bases in between. The complete variable domain, with remaining parts taken from reference TRBV2 and TRBJ1-6, reads EPEVTQTPSHQVTQMGQEVILRCVPISNHLYFYWYRQILGQKVEFLVSFYNNEISEKSEIFDDQFSVERPDGSNFTLKIRSTKLEDSAMYFCASNLEDSRNSPLHFGNGTRLTVT.

This clonotype was seen a few times. The rearrangement uses TRBV7-9 and TRBJ1-1; D might be TRBD1 (6 bases). V was clipped by 4 bases and J by 2 bases, with 14 bases between them. The CDR3 is 15 amino acids. Germline V CDR1 and CDR2: SEHNR, FQNEAQ (reference sequence). In nucleotides, the CDR3 is TGTGCCAGCAGCTCACGGGGGGCCCTAAACACTGAAGCTTTCTTT. Its protein is CASSSRGALNTEAFF.

This clonotype was counted between two and nine times. The chain employs TRBV10-3 and TRBJ1-6; tentatively, D is TRBD1 (5 bases). The CDR3 contains 14 residues. V was trimmed by 6 bases and J by 7 bases, leaving 13 bases between them. CDR1 is ENHRY and CDR2 is SYGVKD in the germline V gene. In DNA, the CDR3 is TGTGCCATCAGCCAGGGTAACTACAATTCACCCCTCCACTTT. Translation gives CAISQGNYNSPLHF.

There are a few counts of this clonotype. The germline gene is not matched at one end of the junction; a read error may be the cause. The gene calls are TRBV6-1 and TRBJ2-3; no reliable D call. This CDR3 has 14 amino acids. CDR1 MNHNS and CDR2 SASEGT come from the germline V gene. The CDR3 nucleotides are TGTGCCTGCAGGAACCCGGACAGCACAGATACGCAGTATTTT. It encodes CACRNPDSTDTQYF.

This clonotype appeared a few times. The V and J genes are TRBV4-3 and TRBJ2-3, with D unresolved. With 1 base removed from V and 6 bases from J, the gap between germline ends came to 14 bases. Germline CDR1 LGHNA, CDR2 YSLEER. The CDR3 is made up of 15 amino acids. DNA for the CDR3: TGCGCCAGCAGCCAAGTATGGACGCTCCACGATACGCAGTATTTT. This codes for CASSQVWTLHDTQYF.

In this sample, this clonotype turned up a few times. The chain combines TRBV7-2 with TRBJ2-2, with D unclear. The CDR3 length is 14 residues. The germline V and J ends were trimmed by 3 bases and 1 base, with 6 bases remaining between them. CDR1 SGHTA and CDR2 FQGNSA come from the germline V gene. The DNA of the CDR3 is TGTGCCAGCAGCTTGTGGAGGAACACCGGGGAGCTGTTTTTT. Its protein is CASSLWRNTGELFF.

The chain couples TRBV14 to TRBJ2-3; D may correspond to TRBD1 or TRBD2 (5 bases each). This CDR3 is 15 amino acids long. Germline-derived CDR1 and CDR2 are SGHDN and FVKESK. V was shortened by 4 bases and J by 2 bases, with 13 bases between the two germline ends. This CDR3 is CASSPQWGTTDTQYF. The DNA of the CDR3 is TGTGCCAGCAGCCCGCAGTGGGGGACCACAGATACGCAGTATTTT.

There are a few counts of this clonotype. The rearrangement uses TRBV2 and TRBJ2-5, with D possibly being TRBD1 or TRBD2 (5 bases each). V was pared by 9 bases and J by 1 base, with 12 bases between. The germline V gene has CDR1 SNHLY and CDR2 FYNNEI. This CDR3 is built from 13 residues. The CDR3 nucleotides read TGTGCCAGGGGTGGGGGACCCCAAGAGACCCAGTACTTC. Its translation: CARGGGPQETQYF.

J is TRBJ1-2 and V is TRBV9; a possible D gene is TRBD1 (6 bases). V was shortened by 4 bases and J by 7 bases, with 23 bases between the two germline ends. The CDR3 extends over 16 amino acids. CDR1 and CDR2 (germline): SGDLS, YYNGEE. The CDR3 bases are TGTGCCAGCAGCCGGGGGGGCGGAGACCCTTCGAGTGGCTACACCTTC. It translates to CASSRGGGDPSSGYTF.